This T cell receptor beta chain was obtained from a study of blood T cell repertoires in COVID-19. Overall study context: Acute and convalescent COVID-19 specimens originated in the United States, Italy and Spain.

Germline trimming cut 2 bases from V and 5 bases from J; bases unmatched to any gene: 8. Germline CDR1 reads SGHKS; CDR2 reads YYEKEE (reference sequence). This CDR3 spans 16 amino acids. Data came from immunoSEQ multiplex PCR; TCRdb stores just in-frame clones and leaves some out. The sample records roughly 180,000 clones, about four fifths being singletons. The chain links TRBV5-5 to TRBJ1-1; 11 bases agree with TRBD1. This receptor was taken from a woman aged 80 or over with active or convalescent COVID-19. The sequencing input was peripheral blood. The CDR3 here is CASSFSGTGGRTEAFF. As DNA, the CDR3 is TGTGCCAGCAGCTTCTCCGGGACAGGGGGGAGAACTGAAGCTTTCTTT.